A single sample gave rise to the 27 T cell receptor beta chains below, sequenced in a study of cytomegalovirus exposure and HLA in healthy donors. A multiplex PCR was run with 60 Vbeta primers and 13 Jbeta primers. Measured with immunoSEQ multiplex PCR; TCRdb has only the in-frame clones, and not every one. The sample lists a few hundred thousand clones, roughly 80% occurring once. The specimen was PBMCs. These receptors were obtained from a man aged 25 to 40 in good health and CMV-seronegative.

The CDR3: CSAGGLTSRTETQYF. The CDR3 bases are TGCAGCGCTGGAGGGCTGACTAGCCGGACGGAGACCCAGTACTTC. This chain uses TRBV29-1 with TRBJ2-5; 7 nucleotides match TRBD2. Germline CDR1 and CDR2: SQVTM and ANQGSEA. The CDR3 spans 15 residues. Trimming removed 7 bases from V and 5 bases from J; junction bases left unmatched: 16.

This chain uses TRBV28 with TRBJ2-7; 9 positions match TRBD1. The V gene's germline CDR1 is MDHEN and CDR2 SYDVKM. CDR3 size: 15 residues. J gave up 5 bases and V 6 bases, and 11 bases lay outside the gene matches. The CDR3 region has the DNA TGTGCCAGCAGCACCTCCGGGACAGGGCACCACGAGCAGTACTTC. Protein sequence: CASSTSGTGHHEQYF.

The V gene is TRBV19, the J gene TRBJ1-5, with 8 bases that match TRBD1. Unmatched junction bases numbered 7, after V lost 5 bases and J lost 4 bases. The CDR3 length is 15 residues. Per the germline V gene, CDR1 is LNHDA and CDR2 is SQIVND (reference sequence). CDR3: CASSGGTGLNQPQHF. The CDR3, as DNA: TGTGCCAGTAGTGGAGGGACAGGATTGAATCAGCCCCAGCATTTT.

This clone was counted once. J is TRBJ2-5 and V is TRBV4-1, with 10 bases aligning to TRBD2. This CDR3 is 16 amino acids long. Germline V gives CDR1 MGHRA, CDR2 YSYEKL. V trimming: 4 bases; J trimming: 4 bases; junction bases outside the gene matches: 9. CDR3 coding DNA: TGCGCCAGCAGCCCCCTCCAGCGGGGGGGGAGAGAGACCCAGTACTTC. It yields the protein CASSPLQRGGRETQYF.

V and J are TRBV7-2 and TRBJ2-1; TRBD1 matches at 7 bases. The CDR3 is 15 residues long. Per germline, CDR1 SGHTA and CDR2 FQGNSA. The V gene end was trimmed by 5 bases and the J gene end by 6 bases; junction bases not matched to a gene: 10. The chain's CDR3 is CASSETGEPPNEQFF. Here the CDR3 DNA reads TGTGCCAGCAGCGAAACAGGGGAGCCCCCCAATGAGCAGTTCTTC.

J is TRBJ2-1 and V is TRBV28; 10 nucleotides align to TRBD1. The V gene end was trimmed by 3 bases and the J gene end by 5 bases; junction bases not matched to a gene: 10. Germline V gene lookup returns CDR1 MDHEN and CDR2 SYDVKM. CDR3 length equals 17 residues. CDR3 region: CASSFKLAGTGDNEQFF. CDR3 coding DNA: TGTGCCAGCAGTTTTAAGTTGGCCGGGACAGGGGACAATGAGCAGTTCTTC. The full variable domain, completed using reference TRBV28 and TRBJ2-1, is DVKVTQSSRYLVKRTGEKVFLECVQDMDHENMFWYRQDPGLGLRLIYFSYDVKMKEKGDIPEGYSVSREKKERFSLILESASTNQTSMYLCASSFKLAGTGDNEQFFGPGTRLTVL.

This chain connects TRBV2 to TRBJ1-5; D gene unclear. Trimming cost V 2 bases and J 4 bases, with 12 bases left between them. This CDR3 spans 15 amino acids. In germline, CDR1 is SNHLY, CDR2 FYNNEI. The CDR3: CASSESTVRNQPQHF. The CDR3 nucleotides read TGTGCCAGCAGTGAAAGCACCGTACGTAATCAGCCCCAGCATTTT. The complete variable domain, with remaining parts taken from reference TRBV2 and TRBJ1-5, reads EPEVTQTPSHQVTQMGQEVILRCVPISNHLYFYWYRQILGQKVEFLVSFYNNEISEKSEIFDDQFSVERPDGSNFTLKIRSTKLEDSAMYFCASSESTVRNQPQHFGDGTRLSIL.

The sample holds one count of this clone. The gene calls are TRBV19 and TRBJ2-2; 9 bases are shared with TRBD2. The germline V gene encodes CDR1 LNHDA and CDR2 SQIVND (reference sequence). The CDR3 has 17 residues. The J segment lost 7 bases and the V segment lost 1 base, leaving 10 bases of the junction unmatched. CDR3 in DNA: TGTGCCAGTAGTATAGCCCGCCTAGCGGGGTGGCACGGGGAGCTGTTTTTT. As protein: CASSIARLAGWHGELFF. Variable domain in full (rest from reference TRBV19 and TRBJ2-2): DGGITQSPKYLFRKEGQNVTLSCEQNLNHDAMYWYRQDPGQGLRLIYYSQIVNDFQKGDIAEGYSVSREKKESFPLTVTSAQKNPTAFYLCASSIARLAGWHGELFFGEGSRLTVL.

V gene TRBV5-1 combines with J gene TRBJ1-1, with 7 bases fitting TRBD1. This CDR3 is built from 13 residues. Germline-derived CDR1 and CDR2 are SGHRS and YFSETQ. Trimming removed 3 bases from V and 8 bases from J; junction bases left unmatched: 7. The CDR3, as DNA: TGCGCCAGCAGCTCCCTAGGGGGCAGCGAAGCTTTCTTT. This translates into CASSSLGGSEAFF.

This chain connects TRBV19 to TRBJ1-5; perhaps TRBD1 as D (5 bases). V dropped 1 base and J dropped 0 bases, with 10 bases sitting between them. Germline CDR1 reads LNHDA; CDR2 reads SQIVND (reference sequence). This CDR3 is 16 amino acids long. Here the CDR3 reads CASSIVGGGSNQPQHF. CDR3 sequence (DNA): TGTGCCAGTAGTATAGTCGGGGGGGGTAGCAATCAGCCCCAGCATTTT.

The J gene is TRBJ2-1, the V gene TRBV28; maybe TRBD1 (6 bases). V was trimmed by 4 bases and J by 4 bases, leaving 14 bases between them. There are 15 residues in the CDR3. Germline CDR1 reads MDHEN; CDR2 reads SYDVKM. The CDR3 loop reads CASSSPGTTYNEQFF. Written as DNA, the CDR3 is TGTGCCAGCAGTTCTCCGGGGACAACGTACAATGAGCAGTTCTTC.

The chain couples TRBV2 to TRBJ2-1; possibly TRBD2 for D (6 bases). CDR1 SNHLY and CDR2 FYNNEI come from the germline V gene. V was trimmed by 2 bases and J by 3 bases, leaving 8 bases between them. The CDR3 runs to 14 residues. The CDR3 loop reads CASSERGFYNEQFF. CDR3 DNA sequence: TGTGCCAGCAGTGAACGGGGGTTCTACAATGAGCAGTTCTTC.

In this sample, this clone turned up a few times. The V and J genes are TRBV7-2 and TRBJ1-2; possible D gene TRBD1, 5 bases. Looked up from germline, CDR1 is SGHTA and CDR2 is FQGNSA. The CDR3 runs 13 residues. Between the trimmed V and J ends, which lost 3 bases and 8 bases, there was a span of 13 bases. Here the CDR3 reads CASSFGGGGGYTF. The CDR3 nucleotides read TGTGCCAGCAGCTTTGGGGGGGGTGGCGGCTACACCTTC.

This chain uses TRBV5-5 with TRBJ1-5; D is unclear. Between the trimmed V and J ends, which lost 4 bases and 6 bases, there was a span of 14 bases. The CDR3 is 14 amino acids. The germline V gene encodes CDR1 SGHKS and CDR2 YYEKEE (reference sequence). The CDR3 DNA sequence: TGTGCCAGCAGCCCCGGGATTACTCGTCAGCCCCAGCATTTT. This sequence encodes CASSPGITRQPQHF.

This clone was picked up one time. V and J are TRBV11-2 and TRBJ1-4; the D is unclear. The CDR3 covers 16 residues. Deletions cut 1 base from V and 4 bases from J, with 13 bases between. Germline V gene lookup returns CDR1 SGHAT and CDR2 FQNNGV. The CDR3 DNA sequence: TGTGCCAGCAGCTTAGCTCCAGCAGGTCTTAATGAAAAACTGTTTTTT. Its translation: CASSLAPAGLNEKLFF.

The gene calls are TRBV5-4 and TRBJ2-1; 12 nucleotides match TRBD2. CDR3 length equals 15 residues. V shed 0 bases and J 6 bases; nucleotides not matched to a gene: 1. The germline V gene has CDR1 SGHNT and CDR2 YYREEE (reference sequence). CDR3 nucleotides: TGTGCCAGCAGCTTGGCTAGCGGGGGGGGCAATGAGCAGTTCTTC. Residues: CASSLASGGGNEQFF. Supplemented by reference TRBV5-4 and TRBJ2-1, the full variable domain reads ETGVTQSPTHLIKTRGQQVTLRCSSQSGHNTVSWYQQALGQGPQFIFQYYREEENGRGNFPPRFSGLQFPNYSSELNVNALELDDSALYLCASSLASGGGNEQFFGPGTRLTVL.

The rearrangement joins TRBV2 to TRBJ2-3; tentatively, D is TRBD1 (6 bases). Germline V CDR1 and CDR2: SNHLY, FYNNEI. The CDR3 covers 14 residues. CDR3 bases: TGTGCTTCACGGCCGGGACACCCCACAGATACGCAGTATTTT. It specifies CASRPGHPTDTQYF.

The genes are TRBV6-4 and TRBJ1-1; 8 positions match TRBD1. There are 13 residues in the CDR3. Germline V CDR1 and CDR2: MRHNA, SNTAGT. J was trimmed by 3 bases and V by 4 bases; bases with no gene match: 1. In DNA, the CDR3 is TGTGCCAGCAGTGTGGACAGGGACACTGAAGCTTTCTTT. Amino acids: CASSVDRDTEAFF.

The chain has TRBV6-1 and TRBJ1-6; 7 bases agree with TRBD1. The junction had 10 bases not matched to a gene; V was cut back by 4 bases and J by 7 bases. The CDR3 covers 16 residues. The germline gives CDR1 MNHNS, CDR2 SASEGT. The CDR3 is CASSGVLQGINSPLHF. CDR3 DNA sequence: TGTGCCAGCAGTGGCGTCTTACAGGGGATCAATTCACCCCTCCACTTT.

The CDR3 region has the DNA TGTGCCAGTAGTCCCGGGTCTGTGACCTACGAGCAGTACTTC. Residues: CASSPGSVTYEQYF. The V gene is TRBV19, the J gene TRBJ2-7; no reliable D call. Looked up from germline, CDR1 is LNHDA and CDR2 is SQIVND (reference sequence). CDR3 size: 14 residues. Trimming stripped 5 bases from V and 2 bases from J, with 13 bases between.

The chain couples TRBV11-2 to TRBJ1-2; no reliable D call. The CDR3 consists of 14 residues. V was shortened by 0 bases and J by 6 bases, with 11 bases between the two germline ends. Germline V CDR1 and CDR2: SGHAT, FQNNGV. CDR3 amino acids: CASSLDSQEDGYTF. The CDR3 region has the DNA TGTGCCAGCAGCTTAGATTCGCAGGAGGATGGCTACACCTTC.

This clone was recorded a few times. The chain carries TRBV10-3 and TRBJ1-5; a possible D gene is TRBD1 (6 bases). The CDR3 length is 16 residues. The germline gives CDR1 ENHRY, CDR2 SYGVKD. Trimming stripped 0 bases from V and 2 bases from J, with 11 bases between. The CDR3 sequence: CAISESGRGGNQPQHF. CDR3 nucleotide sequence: TGTGCCATCAGTGAGTCGGGCAGGGGCGGCAATCAGCCCCAGCATTTT.

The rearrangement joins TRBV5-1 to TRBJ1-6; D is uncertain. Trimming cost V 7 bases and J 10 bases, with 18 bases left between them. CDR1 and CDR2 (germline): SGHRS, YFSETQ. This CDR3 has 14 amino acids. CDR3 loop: CASGRESEGSPLHF. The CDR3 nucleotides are TGCGCCAGCGGACGGGAGAGTGAAGGCTCACCCCTCCACTTT.

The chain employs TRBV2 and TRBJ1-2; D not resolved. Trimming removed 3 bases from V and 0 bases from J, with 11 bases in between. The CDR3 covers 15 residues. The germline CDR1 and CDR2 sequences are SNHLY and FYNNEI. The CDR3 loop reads CASSDPDKSNYGYTF. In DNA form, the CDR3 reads TGTGCCAGCAGTGACCCTGACAAGTCTAACTATGGCTACACCTTC.

CDR3 loop: CASSPPGGGGNTGELFF. The CDR3 DNA reads TGTGCCAGCAGTCCCCCTGGTGGCGGGGGGAACACCGGGGAGCTGTTTTTT. The V gene is TRBV28, the J gene TRBJ2-2; TRBD2 aligns across 7 bases. Germline-derived CDR1 and CDR2 are MDHEN and SYDVKM. V gave up 5 bases and J gave up 1 base; unmatched junction bases: 10. There are 17 residues in the CDR3.

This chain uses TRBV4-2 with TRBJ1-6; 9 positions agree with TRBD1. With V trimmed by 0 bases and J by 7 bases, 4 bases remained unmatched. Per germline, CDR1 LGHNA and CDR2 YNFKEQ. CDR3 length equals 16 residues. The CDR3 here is CASSQDRGQGNSPLHF. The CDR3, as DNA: TGTGCCAGCAGCCAAGATCGGGGACAGGGCAATTCACCCCTCCACTTT.

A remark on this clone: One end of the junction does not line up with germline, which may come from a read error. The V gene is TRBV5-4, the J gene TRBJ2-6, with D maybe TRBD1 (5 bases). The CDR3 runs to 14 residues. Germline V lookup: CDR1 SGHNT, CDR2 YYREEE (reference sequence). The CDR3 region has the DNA TGTGCCAGCAGCCGCAAAACTGGGGCCAGCGTCCTGACTTTC. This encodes CASSRKTGASVLTF.